This note documents a single T cell receptor (beta chain) sequence. The antigen is not known. Amplified TCR beta CDR3 regions derived from RNA transcripts. The primer set for the first-round RT-PCR of the TCR CDR3 was HTBI. TCRdb used MiXCR to reprocess the multiplex PCR reads, holding one entry per CDR3 protein. Seen here are some 98,000 distinct CDR3 sequences, around 42% observed once, and the top ten hold roughly 10%. V was shortened by 10 bases and J by 5 bases, with 11 bases between the two germline ends. The germline CDR1 and CDR2 sequences are ENHRY and SYGVKD. This CDR3 has 11 amino acids. This sample is drawn from a study of T cells in Graves' hyperthyroidism and ophthalmopathy. Notes on the study in general: Ophthalmopathy was model-predicted a median about six months pre-onset.

The material sequenced was peripheral blood or thyroid tissue (not recorded which). The V and J genes are TRBV10-3 and TRBJ2-5, with D perhaps matching TRBD2 (6 bases). The TCR sequence derives from a young woman with Graves' hyperthyroidism. The CDR3 DNA reads as TGTGCCAGCAATCGGGGGGAGACCCAGTACTTC. Residues: CASNRGETQYF.